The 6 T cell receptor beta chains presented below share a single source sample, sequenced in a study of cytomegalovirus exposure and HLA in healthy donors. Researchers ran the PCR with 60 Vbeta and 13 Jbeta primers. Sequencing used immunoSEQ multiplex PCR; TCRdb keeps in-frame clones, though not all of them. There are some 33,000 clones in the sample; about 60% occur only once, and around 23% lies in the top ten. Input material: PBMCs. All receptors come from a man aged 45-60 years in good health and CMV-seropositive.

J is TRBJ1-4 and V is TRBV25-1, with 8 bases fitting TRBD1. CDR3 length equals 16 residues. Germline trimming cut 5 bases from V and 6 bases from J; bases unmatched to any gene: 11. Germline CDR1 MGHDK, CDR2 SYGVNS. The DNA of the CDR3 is TGTGCCAGCAGTCCGCCCTCAGGGGGCGCGTATGAAAAACTGTTTTTT. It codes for CASSPPSGGAYEKLFF.

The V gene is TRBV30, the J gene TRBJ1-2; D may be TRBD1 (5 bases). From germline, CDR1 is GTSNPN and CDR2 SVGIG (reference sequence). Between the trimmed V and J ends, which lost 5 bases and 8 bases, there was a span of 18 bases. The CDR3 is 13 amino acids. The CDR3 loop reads CAWSVNRISGYTF. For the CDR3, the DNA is TGTGCCTGGTCCGTAAACAGGATAAGCGGCTACACCTTC.

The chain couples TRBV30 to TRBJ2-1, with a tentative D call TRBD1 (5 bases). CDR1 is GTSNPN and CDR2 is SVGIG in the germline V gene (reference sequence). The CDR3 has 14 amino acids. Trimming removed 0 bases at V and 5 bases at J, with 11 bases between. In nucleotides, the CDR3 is TGTGCCTGGAGTGTCTTGACAGAACACAATGAGCAGTTCTTC. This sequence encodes CAWSVLTEHNEQFF.

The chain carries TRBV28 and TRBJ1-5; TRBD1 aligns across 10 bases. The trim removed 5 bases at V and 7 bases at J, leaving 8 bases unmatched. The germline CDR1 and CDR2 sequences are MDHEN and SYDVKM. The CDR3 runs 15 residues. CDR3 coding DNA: TGTGCCAGCAGTCTTGACAGGGGGCAGGGGCAGCCCCAGCATTTT. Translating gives CASSLDRGQGQPQHF.

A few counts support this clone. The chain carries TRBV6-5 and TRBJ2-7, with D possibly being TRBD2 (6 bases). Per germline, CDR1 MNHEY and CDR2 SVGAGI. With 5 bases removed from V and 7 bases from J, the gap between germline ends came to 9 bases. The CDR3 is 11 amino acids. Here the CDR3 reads CASSTSFEQYF. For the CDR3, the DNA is TGTGCCAGCAGTACTAGCTTTGAGCAGTACTTC.

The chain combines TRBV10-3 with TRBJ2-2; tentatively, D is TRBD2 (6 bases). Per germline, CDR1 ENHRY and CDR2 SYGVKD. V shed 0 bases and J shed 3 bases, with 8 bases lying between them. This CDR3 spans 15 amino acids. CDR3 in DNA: TGTGCCATCAGTGAGTCGACTAGGGACACCGGGGAGCTGTTTTTT. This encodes CAISESTRDTGELFF.